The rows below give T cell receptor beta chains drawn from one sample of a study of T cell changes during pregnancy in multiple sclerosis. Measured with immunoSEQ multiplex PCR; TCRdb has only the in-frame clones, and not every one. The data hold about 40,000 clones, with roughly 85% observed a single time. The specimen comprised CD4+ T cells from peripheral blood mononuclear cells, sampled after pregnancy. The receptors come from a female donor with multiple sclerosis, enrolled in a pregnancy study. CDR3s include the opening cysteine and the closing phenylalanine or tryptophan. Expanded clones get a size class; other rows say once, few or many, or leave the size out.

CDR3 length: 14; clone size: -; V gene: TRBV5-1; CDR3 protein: CASSRTSSGNTIYF
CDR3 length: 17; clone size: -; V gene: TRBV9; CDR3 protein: CASSVGRTSGGEETQYF
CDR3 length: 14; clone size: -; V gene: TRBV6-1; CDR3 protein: CASSIQGEAYEQYF
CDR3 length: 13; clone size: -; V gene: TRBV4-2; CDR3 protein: CASSLTNTGELFF
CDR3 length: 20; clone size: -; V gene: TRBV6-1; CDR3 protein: CASSDLGRQAGLAGRSAQFF
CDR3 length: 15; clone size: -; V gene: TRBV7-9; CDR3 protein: CASSLAGGPGYEQFF
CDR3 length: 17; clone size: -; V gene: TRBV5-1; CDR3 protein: CASSPDRGLGAPYGYTF
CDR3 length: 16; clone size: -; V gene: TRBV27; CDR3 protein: CASSFLAGGIYNEQFF
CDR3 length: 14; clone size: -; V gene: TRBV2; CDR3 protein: CASSVMGRITEAFF
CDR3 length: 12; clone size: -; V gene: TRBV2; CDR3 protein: CASSARYEKLFF
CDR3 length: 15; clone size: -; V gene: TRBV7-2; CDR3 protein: CASSSTGAGGYEQFF
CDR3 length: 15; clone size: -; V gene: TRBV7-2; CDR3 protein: CASSFNPLSTDTQYF
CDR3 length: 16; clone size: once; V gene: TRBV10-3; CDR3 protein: CAISEAGTGVKETQYF
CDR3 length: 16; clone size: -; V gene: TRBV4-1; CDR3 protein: CASSQGRASGRYEQYF
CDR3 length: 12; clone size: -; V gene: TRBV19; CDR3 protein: CASSYHREGYTF
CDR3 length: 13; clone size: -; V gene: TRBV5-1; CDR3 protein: CASSRDAQGQAFF
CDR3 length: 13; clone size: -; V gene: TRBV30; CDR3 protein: CAWLGQGAYEQYF
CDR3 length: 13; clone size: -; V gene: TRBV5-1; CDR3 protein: CASSLDGIYGYTF
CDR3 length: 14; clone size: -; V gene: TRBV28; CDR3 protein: CASRAADRNEKLFF
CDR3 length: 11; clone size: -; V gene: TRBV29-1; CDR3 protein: CSSRYYNEQFF
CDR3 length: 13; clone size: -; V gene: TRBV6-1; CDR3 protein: CASYDRGRNTIYF
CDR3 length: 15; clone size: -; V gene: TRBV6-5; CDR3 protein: CASSYTIQGAGGYTF
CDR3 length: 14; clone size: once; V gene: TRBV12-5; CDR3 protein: CASGLALRVRPQHF
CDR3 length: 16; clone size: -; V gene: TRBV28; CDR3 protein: CASSLSTHRANYGYTF
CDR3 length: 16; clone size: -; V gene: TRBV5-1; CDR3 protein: CASSPRGQWANTEAFF
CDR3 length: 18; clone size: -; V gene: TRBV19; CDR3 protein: CASSRLGTGTGSNYGYTF
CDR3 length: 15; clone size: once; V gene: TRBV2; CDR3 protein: CASRETGGDNSPLHF
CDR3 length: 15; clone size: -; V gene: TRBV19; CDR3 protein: CASRPNPGIKDEQYF
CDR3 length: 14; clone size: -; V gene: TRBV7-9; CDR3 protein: CASNLGLATDTQYF
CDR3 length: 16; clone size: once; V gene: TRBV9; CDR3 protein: CASSVEAGGLTGELFF
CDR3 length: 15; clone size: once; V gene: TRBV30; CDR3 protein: CAWSVGQGGTDTQYF
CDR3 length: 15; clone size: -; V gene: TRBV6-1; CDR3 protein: CASSPGTSVQETQYF
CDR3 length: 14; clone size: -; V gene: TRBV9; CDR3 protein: CASSQERGGTEAFF
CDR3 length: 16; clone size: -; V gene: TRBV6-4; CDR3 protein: CASSEIQTGWNEKLFF
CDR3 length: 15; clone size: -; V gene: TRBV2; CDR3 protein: CASRMGQSGVYGYTF
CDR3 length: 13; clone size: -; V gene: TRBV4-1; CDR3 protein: CASSQLGGETQYF
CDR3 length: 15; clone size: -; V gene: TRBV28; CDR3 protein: CASSFRGRIDQPQHF
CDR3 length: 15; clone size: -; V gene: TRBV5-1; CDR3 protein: CASSPAGESTDTQYF
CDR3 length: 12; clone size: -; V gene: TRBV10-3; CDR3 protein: CATSDREYGYTF
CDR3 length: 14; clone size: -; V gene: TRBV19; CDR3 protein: CASRPQGINQPQHF
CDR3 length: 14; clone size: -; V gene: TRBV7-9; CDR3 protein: CASSPSPSGETQYF
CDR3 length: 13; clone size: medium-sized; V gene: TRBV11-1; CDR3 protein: CASSFTGGTEAFF
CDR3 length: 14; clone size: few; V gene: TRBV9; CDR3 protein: CASSFPSGGGEQFF
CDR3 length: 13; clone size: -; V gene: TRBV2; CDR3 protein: CASKRGPLFEQFF
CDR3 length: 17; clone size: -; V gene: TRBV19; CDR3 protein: CASILGRTGTGANVLTF
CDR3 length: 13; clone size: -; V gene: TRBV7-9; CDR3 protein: CASSRTGGTEAFF
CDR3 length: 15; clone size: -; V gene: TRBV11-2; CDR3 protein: CASSLGQGIWAEAFF
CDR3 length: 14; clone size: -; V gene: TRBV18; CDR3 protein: CASSLQGANQPQHF
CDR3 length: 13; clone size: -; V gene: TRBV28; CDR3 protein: CASSSIRGRGQYF
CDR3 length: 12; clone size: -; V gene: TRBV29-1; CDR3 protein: CSVADREVEQYF
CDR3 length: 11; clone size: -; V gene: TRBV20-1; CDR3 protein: CSANRGYEQYF
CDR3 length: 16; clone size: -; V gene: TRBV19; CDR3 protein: CASSIAWRGVTDTQYF
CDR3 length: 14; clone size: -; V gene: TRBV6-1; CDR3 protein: CASSRDRGRNTIYF
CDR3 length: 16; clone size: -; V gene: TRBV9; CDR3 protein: CASSLMPGQGGETQYF
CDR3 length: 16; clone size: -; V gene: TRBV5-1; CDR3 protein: CASSSTGFRGAETQYF
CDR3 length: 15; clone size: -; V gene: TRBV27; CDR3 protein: CASSLESGAYNEQFF
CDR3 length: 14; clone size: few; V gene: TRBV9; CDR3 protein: CASSPGTGPYGYTF